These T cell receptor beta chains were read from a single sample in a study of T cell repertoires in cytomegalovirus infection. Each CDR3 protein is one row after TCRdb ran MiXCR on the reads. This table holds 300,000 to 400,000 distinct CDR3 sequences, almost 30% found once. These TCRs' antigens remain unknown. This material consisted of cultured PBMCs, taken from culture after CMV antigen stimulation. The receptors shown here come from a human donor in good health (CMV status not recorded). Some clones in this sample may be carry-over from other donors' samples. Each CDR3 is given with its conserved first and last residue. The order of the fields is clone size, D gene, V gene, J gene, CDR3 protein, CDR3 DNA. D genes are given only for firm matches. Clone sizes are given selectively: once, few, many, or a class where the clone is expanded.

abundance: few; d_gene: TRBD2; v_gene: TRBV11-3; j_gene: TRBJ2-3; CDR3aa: CASSLASGGLLKDTQYF; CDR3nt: TGTGCCAGCAGCCTAGCCAGCGGGGGCCTCCTCAAAGATACGCAGTATTTT
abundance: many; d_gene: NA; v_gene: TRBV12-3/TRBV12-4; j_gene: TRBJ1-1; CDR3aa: CASSLKASTEAFF; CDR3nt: TGTGCCAGCAGTTTGAAGGCTAGCACTGAAGCTTTCTTT
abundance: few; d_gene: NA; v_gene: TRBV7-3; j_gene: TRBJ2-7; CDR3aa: CASSPGVGEQYF; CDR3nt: TGTGCCAGCAGCCCGGGAGTCGGGGAGCAGTACTTC
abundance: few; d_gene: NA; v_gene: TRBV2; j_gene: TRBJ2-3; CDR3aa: CASSELADTQYF; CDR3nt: TGTGCCAGCAGTGAACTGGCAGATACGCAGTATTTT
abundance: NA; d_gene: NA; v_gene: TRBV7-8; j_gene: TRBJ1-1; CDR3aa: CASSFKRTDTEAFF; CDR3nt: TGTGCCAGCAGCTTTAAGCGGACAGACACTGAAGCTTTCTTT
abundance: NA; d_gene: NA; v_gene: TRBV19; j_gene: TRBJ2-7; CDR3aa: CASKGDPYEQYF; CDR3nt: TGTGCCAGCAAGGGGGATCCCTACGAGCAGTACTTC
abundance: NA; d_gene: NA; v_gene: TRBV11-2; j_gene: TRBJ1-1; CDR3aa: CASSYTLGRGNTEAFF; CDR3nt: TGTGCCAGCAGTTACACCCTTGGGCGGGGGAACACTGAAGCTTTCTTT
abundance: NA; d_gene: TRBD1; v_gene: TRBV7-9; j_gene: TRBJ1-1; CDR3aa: CASSSDRGHELNTEAFF; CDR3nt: TGTGCCAGCAGCTCAGACAGGGGGCATGAGTTGAACACTGAAGCTTTCTTT
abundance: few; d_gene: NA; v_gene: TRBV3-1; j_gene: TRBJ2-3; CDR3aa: CASSPIGGKSTDTQYF; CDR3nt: TGTGCCAGCAGCCCCATTGGGGGGAAAAGCACAGATACGCAGTATTTT
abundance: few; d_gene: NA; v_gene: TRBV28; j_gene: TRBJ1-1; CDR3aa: CASSPGHSSNTEAFF; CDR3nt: TGTGCCAGCAGCCCGGGACACTCATCGAACACTGAAGCTTTCTTT
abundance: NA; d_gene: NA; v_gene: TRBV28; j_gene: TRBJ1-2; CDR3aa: CASSLHYRLRGDYGYTF; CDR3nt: TGTGCCAGCAGTTTGCATTACCGCCTCAGGGGCGACTATGGCTACACCTTC
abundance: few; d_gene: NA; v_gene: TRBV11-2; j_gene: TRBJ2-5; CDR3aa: CASSLSQRRGTQYF; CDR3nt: TGTGCCAGCAGCTTAAGCCAGCGCCGGGGGACCCAGTACTTC
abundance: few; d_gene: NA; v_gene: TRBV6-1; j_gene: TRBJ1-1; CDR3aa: CASSERGVTEAFF; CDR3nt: TGTGCCAGCAGTGAACGGGGGGTCACTGAAGCTTTCTTT
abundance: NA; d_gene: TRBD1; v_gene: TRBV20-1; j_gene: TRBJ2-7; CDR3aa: CSASVGTGGYEQYF; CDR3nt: TGCAGTGCTAGCGTAGGGACAGGGGGCTACGAGCAGTACTTC
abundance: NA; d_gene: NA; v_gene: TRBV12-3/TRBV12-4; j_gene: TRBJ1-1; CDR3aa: CATEGGKQGRTEAFF; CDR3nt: TGTGCCACCGAGGGGGGGAAGCAAGGCCGGACTGAAGCTTTCTTT
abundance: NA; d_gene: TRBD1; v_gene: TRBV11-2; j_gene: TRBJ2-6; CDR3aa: CASSLVRDRGLGANVLTF; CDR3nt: TGTGCCAGCAGCTTAGTCCGGGACAGGGGGCTTGGGGCCAACGTCCTGACTTTC
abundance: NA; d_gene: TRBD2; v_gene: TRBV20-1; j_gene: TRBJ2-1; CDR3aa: CSATTSGREFNEQFF; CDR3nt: TGCAGTGCGACGACTAGCGGGAGGGAGTTCAATGAGCAGTTCTTC
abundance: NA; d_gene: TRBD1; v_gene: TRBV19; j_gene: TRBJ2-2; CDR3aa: CASSMGQYTGELFF; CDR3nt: TGTGCCAGTAGTATGGGACAGTACACCGGGGAGCTGTTTTTT
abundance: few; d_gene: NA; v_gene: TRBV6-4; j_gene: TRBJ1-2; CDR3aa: CASRLDGNYGYTF; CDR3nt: TGTGCCAGCCGCCTGGACGGAAACTATGGCTACACCTTC
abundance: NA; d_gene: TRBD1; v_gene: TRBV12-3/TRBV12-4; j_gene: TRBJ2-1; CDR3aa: CASSYFRGSEQFF; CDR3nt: TGTGCCAGCAGTTACTTCAGGGGGAGTGAGCAGTTCTTC
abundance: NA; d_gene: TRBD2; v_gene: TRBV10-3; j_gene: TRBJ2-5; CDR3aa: CATSGTRQETQYF; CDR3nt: TGTGCCACCTCCGGGACTAGACAAGAGACCCAGTACTTC
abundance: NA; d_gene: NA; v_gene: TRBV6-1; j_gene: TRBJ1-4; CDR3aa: CASRPPAGRGNEKLFF; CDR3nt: TGTGCCAGCAGGCCCCCAGCGGGACGGGGTAATGAAAAACTGTTTTTT
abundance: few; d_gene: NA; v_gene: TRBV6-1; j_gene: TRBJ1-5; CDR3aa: CASRRDNNQPQHF; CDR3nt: TGTGCCAGCAGGAGGGACAATAATCAGCCCCAGCATTTT
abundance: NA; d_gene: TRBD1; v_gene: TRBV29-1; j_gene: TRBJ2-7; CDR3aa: CSVQDRGRYEQYF; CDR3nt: TGCAGCGTCCAGGACAGGGGGCGCTACGAGCAGTACTTC
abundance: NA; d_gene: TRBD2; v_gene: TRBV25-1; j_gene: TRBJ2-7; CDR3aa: CASSGSGTSAYEQYF; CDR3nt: TGTGCCAGCAGTGGCTCCGGGACTAGCGCCTACGAGCAGTACTTC
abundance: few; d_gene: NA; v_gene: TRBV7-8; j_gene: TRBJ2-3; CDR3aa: CASSLPGAEGDTQYF; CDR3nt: TGTGCCAGCAGCTTACCGGGGGCTGAGGGAGATACGCAGTATTTT
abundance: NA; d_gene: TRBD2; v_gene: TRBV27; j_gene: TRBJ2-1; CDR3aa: CASSLAPRREGQFF; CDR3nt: TGTGCCAGCAGTCTCGCCCCCCGGAGGGAGGGGCAGTTCTTC
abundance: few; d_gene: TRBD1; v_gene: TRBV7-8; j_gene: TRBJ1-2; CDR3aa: CASSLAQSTGGGGYGYTF; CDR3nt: TGTGCCAGCAGCTTAGCGCAATCAACAGGGGGCGGGGGCTATGGCTACACCTTC
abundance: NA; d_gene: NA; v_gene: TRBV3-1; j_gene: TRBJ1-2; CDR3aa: CASSQVRYHQANYGYTF; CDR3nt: TGTGCCAGCAGCCAAGTACGTTACCACCAGGCTAACTATGGCTACACCTTC
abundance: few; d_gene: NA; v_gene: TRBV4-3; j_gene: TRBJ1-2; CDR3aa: CASSQNSGVIYGYTF; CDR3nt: TGCGCCAGCAGCCAAAACAGCGGAGTAATCTATGGCTACACCTTC
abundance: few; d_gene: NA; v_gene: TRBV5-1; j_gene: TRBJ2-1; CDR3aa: CASSLASQTYNEQFF; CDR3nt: TGCGCCAGCAGCTTGGCTAGCCAGACCTACAATGAGCAGTTCTTC
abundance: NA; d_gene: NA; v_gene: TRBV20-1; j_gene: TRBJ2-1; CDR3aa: CSARAGTEQFF; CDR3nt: TGCAGTGCTAGAGCGGGGACTGAGCAGTTCTTC
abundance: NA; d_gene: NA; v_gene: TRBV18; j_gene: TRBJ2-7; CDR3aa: CASSPPGPTYEQYF; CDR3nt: TGTGCCAGCTCACCACCGGGACCGACCTACGAGCAGTACTTC
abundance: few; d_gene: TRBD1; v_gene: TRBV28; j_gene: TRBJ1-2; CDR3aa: CASSPSAGGIYGYTF; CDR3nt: TGTGCCAGCAGCCCGTCGGCAGGGGGCATCTATGGCTACACCTTC
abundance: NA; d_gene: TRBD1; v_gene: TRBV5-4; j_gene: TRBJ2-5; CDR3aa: CASSPGTGGFETQYF; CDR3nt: TGTGCCAGCAGCCCGGGGACAGGTGGCTTCGAGACCCAGTACTTC